The clone carrying this T cell receptor (beta chain) was detected only once. This record belongs to a study of technical replicates of blood from several donors. TCRdb's table, derived via immunoSEQ multiplex PCR, lists solely in-frame clones and lacks some. This repertoire shows approximately 89,000 clones, approximately 93% found once; its top ten account for roughly 0.24%. V dropped 6 bases and J dropped 4; count of bases not matched to a gene: 9. Germline V gene data show CDR1 as MNHEY and CDR2 as SVGAGI. CDR3 length equals 15 residues. The chain combines TRBV6-5 with TRBJ1-5, with 7 bases matching TRBD1. This receptor was obtained from a human donor in good health. What was sequenced was T cells isolated from PBMCs. CDR3 residues: CASSPTRTGNQPQHF. The CDR3 bases are TGTGCCAGCAGCCCCACCAGGACAGGAAATCAGCCCCAGCATTTT.